This T cell receptor beta chain was recorded in a study of T cells after yellow fever vaccination. Findings and caveats of the study: Most primary-vaccination clones recurred post-booster (just under 98% CD4, 88% CD8).

As TCR cDNA was made by 5'RACE template switching, a universal primer site and UMIs were added. MiXCR, applied by TCRdb to the 5' RACE reads, yields one record per CDR3 protein. The table lists around 300,000 distinct CDR3 sequences, 10% to 15% of them singletons. Details on this clonotype: The antigen is undetermined. One end of the junction is discordant with germline, which a read error may explain.

The CDR3 covers 12 residues. Germline CDR1 and CDR2: DFQATT and SNEGSKA (reference sequence). Sequencing used CD4+ T cells sorted from PBMCs, obtained 45 days after the yellow fever booster vaccination. This receptor was taken from a young man who received the YFV17D yellow fever vaccine. The chain links TRBV20-1 to TRBJ2-1; maybe TRBD1 (6 bases). In DNA, the CDR3 is TGCAGTGCGGGGGCCTCCGACAATGAGCAGTTCTTC. The encoded protein is CSAGASDNEQFF.